The 28 T cell receptor beta chains below come from one sample, sequenced in a study of early T cells in non-severe SARS-CoV-2 infection. In TCRdb, the 5' RACE reads were re-called with MiXCR into one record per CDR3 protein. Among 95,000 to 110,000 distinct CDR3 sequences listed, more than 9.5% were seen once. The specimen sequenced was whole blood. Receptor source: an adult who was a healthcare worker with PCR-confirmed SARS-CoV-2 infection or an uninfected control (not recorded which).

The rearrangement links TRBV9 to TRBJ2-2; no definite D call. Germline assignment: CDR1 SGDLS and CDR2 YYNGEE. The CDR3 contains 17 residues. The V and J ends lost 4 bases and 6 bases respectively, with 22 bases between them. CDR3 in DNA: TGTGCCAGCAGCCCCCGGAGAGGCGCGACCGATCCCGGGGAGCTGTTTTTT. Protein: CASSPRRGATDPGELFF.

In its sample, this clonotype was seen many times. The chain links TRBV11-2 to TRBJ2-3, with D possibly matching TRBD2 (6 bases). The CDR3 length is 17 residues. V lost 4 bases and J lost 1, with 18 bases in between. Germline lookup yields CDR1 SGHAT and CDR2 FQNNGV. CDR3 loop: CASSSLQHGSGTDTQYF. In DNA, the CDR3 is TGTGCCAGCAGCTCCCTCCAGCACGGGAGCGGCACAGATACGCAGTATTTT.

The chain combines TRBV24-1 with TRBJ1-5, with no clear D. Germline-derived CDR1 and CDR2 are KGHDR and SFDVKD. The CDR3 length is 13 residues. Trimming shortened V by 5 bases and J by 0 bases, and 4 bases separated the two germline ends. CDR3 amino acids: CATSAHSNQPQHF. The CDR3 nucleotides read TGTGCCACCAGTGCGCATAGCAATCAGCCCCAGCATTTT.

In its sample, this clonotype was seen once. A much larger clone is a single base away; this may be a read error. The chain carries TRBV6-5 and TRBJ1-5; D call uncertain. V was shortened by 4 bases and J by 0 bases, with 10 bases between the two germline ends. There are 15 residues in the CDR3. Germline CDR1 reads MNHEY; CDR2 reads SVGAGI. The CDR3, as DNA: TGTGCCAGCAGTTCCAAAAGGGATAGCAATCAGCCCCAGCATTTT. Amino acid sequence: CASSSKRDSNQPQHF.

The chain couples TRBV12-3 or TRBV12-4 to TRBJ2-5; D ambiguous. Trimming left V 2 bases short and J 3 bases short, with 10 bases between. The CDR3 is 14 amino acids. CDR3 sequence reads: CASSLYRLEETQYF. The CDR3 DNA reads TGTGCCAGCAGTTTATATAGGCTAGAAGAGACCCAGTACTTC.

The V gene is TRBV29-1, the J gene TRBJ1-5; D remains ambiguous. The CDR3 covers 14 residues. The germline V gene encodes CDR1 SQVTM and CDR2 ANQGSEA. V was pared by 8 bases and J by 4 bases, with 18 bases between. This CDR3 is CSPWRVHLNQPQHF. The CDR3 DNA reads TGCAGCCCTTGGAGGGTGCACCTGAATCAGCCCCAGCATTTT.

This clonotype has a handful of counts. The chain combines TRBV28 with TRBJ2-4; D possibly uses TRBD1 or TRBD2 (5 bases each). V gave up 3 bases and J gave up 0 bases, with 9 bases separating them. This CDR3 contains 15 residues. The germline CDR1 and CDR2 sequences are MDHEN and SYDVKM. The CDR3 sequence: CASSLRGVAKNIQYF. The CDR3 bases are TGTGCCAGCAGTTTGCGAGGGGTAGCCAAAAACATTCAGTACTTC.

The rearrangement links TRBV12-3 or TRBV12-4 to TRBJ1-1, with D perhaps TRBD1 (6 bases). This CDR3 spans 14 amino acids. V gave up 2 bases and J gave up 1 base, with 8 bases separating them. The CDR3 sequence is CASSLNRANTEAFF. The DNA for the CDR3 is TGTGCCAGCAGTTTAAACAGGGCGAACACTGAAGCTTTCTTT.

This rearrangement joins TRBV7-2 to TRBJ2-7; no reliable D call. Per germline, CDR1 SGHTA and CDR2 FQGNSA. CDR3 size: 11 residues. The ends were cut back, 6 bases at V and 6 bases at J, with 9 bases in the middle. CDR3 loop: CASSLQTEQYF. The CDR3 nucleotides are TGTGCCAGCAGTTTGCAGACCGAGCAGTACTTC.

This clonotype came up a few times. CDR3 bases: TGTGCCAGCCTGGTCGCTATGGGTGAGACCCAGTACTTC. It translates to CASLVAMGETQYF. This chain joins TRBV2 and TRBJ2-5, with D unresolved. V was trimmed by 8 bases and J by 5 bases, leaving 15 bases between them. The germline V gene has CDR1 SNHLY and CDR2 FYNNEI. The CDR3 runs to 13 residues.

This clonotype turned up a few times. The V and J genes are TRBV6-1 and TRBJ2-7, with 11 nucleotides matching TRBD1. V shed 2 bases, J shed 6 bases, and the junction held 9 bases outside the gene matches. This CDR3 spans 16 amino acids. The germline gives CDR1 MNHNS, CDR2 SASEGT. The CDR3 region has the DNA TGTGCCAGCAGTGAACCGGGACAGGGGGTGTTGGGCGAGCAGTACTTC. Translating it yields CASSEPGQGVLGEQYF.

This clonotype occurred many times. CDR3 sequence reads: CASSLADVYNEQFF. CDR3 coding DNA: TGCGCCAGCAGCCTAGCGGACGTATACAATGAGCAGTTCTTC. The chain couples TRBV4-1 to TRBJ2-1; D may be TRBD2 (6 bases). From germline, CDR1 is MGHRA and CDR2 YSYEKL. Trimming removed 4 bases at V and 4 bases at J, with 11 bases between. The CDR3 is 14 amino acids.

The chain uses TRBV5-5 and TRBJ2-7, with D possibly matching TRBD2 (5 bases). V was trimmed by 1 base and J by 5 bases, leaving 13 bases between them. The CDR3 is 14 residues long. The germline CDR1 and CDR2 sequences are SGHKS and YYEKEE (reference sequence). CDR3 sequence (DNA): TGTGCCAGCAGCTTGTCGTTCGGGAACCACGAGCAGTACTTC. Protein sequence: CASSLSFGNHEQYF.

This clonotype was seen ten or more times. The chain uses TRBV19 and TRBJ2-5, with a possible D match to TRBD1 (6 bases). Per the germline V gene, CDR1 is LNHDA and CDR2 is SQIVND (reference sequence). The CDR3 is 13 residues long. V lost 6 bases to trimming and J lost 4 bases, with 12 bases between them. CDR3 in DNA: TGTGCCAGTAGCGGACAGCGTCGAGAGACCCAGTACTTC. Translated, it gives CASSGQRRETQYF.

The genes are TRBV28 and TRBJ1-5; D is ambiguous. This CDR3 has 15 amino acids. Between the trimmed V and J ends, which lost 7 bases and 0 bases, there was a span of 13 bases. Germline-derived CDR1 and CDR2 are MDHEN and SYDVKM. The DNA for the CDR3 is TGTGCCAGCACTCAATGGGTAGTTAGCAATCAGCCCCAGCATTTT. Protein sequence: CASTQWVVSNQPQHF. Complete variable domain (other parts from reference TRBV28 and TRBJ1-5): DVKVTQSSRYLVKRTGEKVFLECVQDMDHENMFWYRQDPGLGLRLIYFSYDVKMKEKGDIPEGYSVSREKKERFSLILESASTNQTSMYLCASTQWVVSNQPQHFGDGTRLSIL.

This clonotype was observed many times. V and J are TRBV29-1 and TRBJ1-1, with D hard to call. Trimming left V 7 bases short and J 5 bases short, with 5 bases between. The CDR3 spans 9 residues. Germline V CDR1 and CDR2: SQVTM, ANQGSEA. The CDR3 DNA reads TGCAGCGCCGGAACTGAAGCTTTCTTT. Encoded protein: CSAGTEAFF. The full variable domain, in which reference TRBV29-1 and TRBJ1-1 provide the parts outside the CDR3, is SAVISQKPSRDICQRGTSLTIQCQVDSQVTMMFWYRQQPGQSLTLIATANQGSEATYESGFVIDKFPISRPNLTFSTLTVSNMSPEDSSIYLCSAGTEAFFGQGTRLTVV.

This clonotype occurred many times. The chain links TRBV5-6 to TRBJ2-7, with 7 bases that match TRBD1. V shed 4 bases, J shed 3 bases, and the junction held 10 bases outside the gene matches. This CDR3 comprises 15 residues. Germline CDR1 is SGHDT and CDR2 is YYEEEE. CDR3 nucleotide sequence: TGTGCCAGCAGCACGTGGGGACAGCAACACTACGAGCAGTACTTC. Translation gives CASSTWGQQHYEQYF.

This clonotype appeared a few times. The chain recombines TRBV6-6 with TRBJ2-1; D is perhaps TRBD2 (6 bases). CDR3 size: 12 residues. Germline CDR1 is MNHNY and CDR2 is SVGAGI (reference sequence). Trimming left V 6 bases short and J 3 bases short, with 6 bases between. CDR3 residues: CASRDYYNEQFF. CDR3 bases: TGTGCCAGCAGGGACTACTACAATGAGCAGTTCTTC.

The sample holds a few counts of this clonotype. The rearrangement uses TRBV20-1 and TRBJ2-1; possibly TRBD1 for D (5 bases). Trimming pared 3 bases from V and 5 bases from J, leaving 14 bases between. The CDR3 is 14 amino acids. The germline V gene has CDR1 DFQATT and CDR2 SNEGSKA (reference sequence). DNA of the CDR3: TGCAGTGCTAGCTCTCCAGGGAATAACAATGAGCAGTTCTTC. As protein: CSASSPGNNNEQFF.

This clonotype was found a few times. This sequence joins TRBV28 and TRBJ2-7; 8 bases align to TRBD1. Unmatched junction bases numbered 7, after V lost 6 bases and J lost 6 bases. CDR1 and CDR2 (germline): MDHEN, SYDVKM. This CDR3 region has 13 residues. The CDR3 nucleotides are TGTGCCAGCAGGTCGGGACAGGACAGCGAGCAGTACTTC. Encoded protein: CASRSGQDSEQYF.

This clonotype was observed a handful of times. The chain links TRBV20-1 to TRBJ1-6, with 7 bases that match TRBD1. The CDR3 runs to 12 residues. Germline CDR1 is DFQATT and CDR2 is SNEGSKA (reference sequence). Trimming at V came to 5 bases and at J to 10 bases, leaving 5 bases not matched to a gene. CDR3 amino acids: CSAQQGWSPLHF. The CDR3 DNA is TGCAGTGCTCAACAGGGGTGGTCACCCCTCCACTTT.

This clonotype was seen only a few times. The rearrangement uses TRBV20-1 and TRBJ2-7, with 12 positions matching TRBD2. CDR3 length: 16 residues. The germline V gene has CDR1 DFQATT and CDR2 SNEGSKA (reference sequence). The ends lost 6 bases at V and 3 bases at J; junction bases unmatched: 12. The CDR3 coding sequence is TGCAGTGCAACTACCCTACCGGGACTAGCGGGCTACGAGCAGTACTTC. This sequence encodes CSATTLPGLAGYEQYF.

This clonotype has ten or more counts. This sequence joins TRBV7-9 and TRBJ2-7; D possibly matches TRBD1 or TRBD2 (5 bases each). CDR3 length equals 14 residues. Germline CDR1 reads SEHNR; CDR2 reads FQNEAQ (reference sequence). V shed 5 bases and J shed 7 bases, with 18 bases lying between them. The CDR3 loop reads CASSSGATPGEQYF. The CDR3, as DNA: TGTGCCAGCAGCAGTGGGGCCACGCCGGGAGAGCAGTACTTC.

This chain uses TRBV12-3 or TRBV12-4 with TRBJ1-2; 7 nucleotides line up with TRBD1. There are 13 residues in the CDR3. J was trimmed by 9 bases and V by 2 bases; bases with no gene match: 6. CDR3 region: CASSLTADRSYTF. CDR3 in DNA: TGTGCCAGCAGTTTAACGGCGGACAGGAGCTACACCTTC.

This clonotype was recorded at least ten times. This chain links TRBV12-3 or TRBV12-4 with TRBJ2-1, with 10 bases matching TRBD2. The ends lost 6 bases at V and 10 bases at J; junction bases unmatched: 3. This CDR3 is 12 amino acids long. In nucleotides, the CDR3 is TGTGCCAGCAGGACTAGCGGGCCCGAGCAGTTCTTC. Amino acid sequence: CASRTSGPEQFF.

This clonotype was picked up a small number of times. The chain couples TRBV12-3 or TRBV12-4 to TRBJ2-1, with TRBD2 matching over 8 bases. The junction had 9 bases not matched to a gene; V was cut back by 6 bases and J by 8 bases. The CDR3 contains 14 residues. CDR3 in amino acids: CASRKRELDDEQFF. As DNA, the CDR3 is TGTGCCAGCAGGAAGCGGGAGTTAGACGATGAGCAGTTCTTC.

Concerning this clonotype: It is unclear where the CDR3 begins or ends on the DNA, so no DNA is shown, and the CDR3 is as TCRdb lists it. This sequence joins TRBV12-3 or TRBV12-4 and TRBJ2-5; the table's TRBD2 call for D was not verified on the DNA. Counting both end residues, the CDR3 totals 15 amino acids. CDR3 protein: CASSPVAGGTQTRYF.

The V and J genes are TRBV7-2 and TRBJ2-4, with 7 bases fitting TRBD1. After removal of 5 bases from V and 7 bases from J, the junction contained 5 bases not matched to a gene. Germline lookup yields CDR1 SGHTA and CDR2 FQGNSA. This CDR3 region has 13 residues. As DNA, the CDR3 is TGTGCCAGCAGCCCCAGGGGGTGGAACATTCAGTACTTC. It specifies CASSPRGWNIQYF.